This T cell receptor beta chain derives from a study of blood T cell repertoires in COVID-19. The wider study: Acute and convalescent COVID-19 samples came from the United States, Italy and Spain. Sample material is recorded as cDNA or gDNA derived from T cells, B-cell-depleted T cells, or PBMCs.

Losses at the gene ends were 4 bases for V and 5 bases for J; bases not matched to a gene: 3. Germline V gene data show CDR1 as SGHTA and CDR2 as FQGNSA. CDR3 length equals 15 residues. Study processing details: Counts of nucleated cells, estimated from reference gene primer amplification, were obtained. Produced via immunoSEQ multiplex PCR; TCRdb's table is partial and in-frame only. V and J calls and clone size are copied from that table; D and trimming were computed from the DNA. The data contain almost 95,000 clones, 87% of them singletons. Followed longitudinally, the Seattle patients had been enrolled during active infection.

The source is a woman aged 55-75 years with COVID-19, enrolled during active disease. The source material was peripheral blood. The chain recombines TRBV7-2 with TRBJ2-2, with 11 bases fitting TRBD2. DNA for the CDR3: TGTGCCAGCAGCTCCAGGACTAGCGGGACCGGGGAGCTGTTTTTT. This translates into CASSSRTSGTGELFF.